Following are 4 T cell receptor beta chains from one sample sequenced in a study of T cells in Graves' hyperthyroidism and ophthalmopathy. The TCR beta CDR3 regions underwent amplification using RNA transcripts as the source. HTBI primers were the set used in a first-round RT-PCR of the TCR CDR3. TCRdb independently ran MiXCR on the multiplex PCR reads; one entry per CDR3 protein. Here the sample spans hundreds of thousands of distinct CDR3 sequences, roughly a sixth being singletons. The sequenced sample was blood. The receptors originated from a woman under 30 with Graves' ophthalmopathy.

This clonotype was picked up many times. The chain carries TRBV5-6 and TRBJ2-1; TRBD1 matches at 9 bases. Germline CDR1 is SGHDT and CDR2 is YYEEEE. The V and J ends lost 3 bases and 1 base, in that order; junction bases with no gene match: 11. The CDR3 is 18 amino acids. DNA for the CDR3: TGTGCCAGCAGCTGGACGGGGGACAGGGATTTGTCCTACAATGAGCAGTTCTTC. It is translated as CASSWTGDRDLSYNEQFF.

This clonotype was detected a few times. The CDR3 region is CATSDPLSPQRETQYF. CDR3 DNA sequence: TGTGCCACCAGTGACCCTTTAAGCCCCCAACGGGAGACCCAGTACTTC. This sequence joins TRBV24-1 and TRBJ2-5, with D unresolved. Trimming shortened V by 4 bases and J by 5 bases, and 19 bases separated the two germline ends. This CDR3 is built from 16 residues. Germline-derived CDR1 and CDR2 are KGHDR and SFDVKD.

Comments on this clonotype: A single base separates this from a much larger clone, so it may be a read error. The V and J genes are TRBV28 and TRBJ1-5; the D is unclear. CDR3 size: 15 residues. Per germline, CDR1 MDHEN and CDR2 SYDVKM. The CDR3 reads CASSFRWGANQPRHF. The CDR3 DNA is TGTGCCAGCAGTTTTCGTTGGGGAGCCAATCAGCCCCGGCATTTT.

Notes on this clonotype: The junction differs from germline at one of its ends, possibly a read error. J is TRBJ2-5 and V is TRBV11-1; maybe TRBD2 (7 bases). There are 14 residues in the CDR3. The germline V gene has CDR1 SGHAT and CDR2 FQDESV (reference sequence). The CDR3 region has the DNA TGTGCCAGCAGCTTAAGAGCGGGACAAGGGACCCAGTACTTC. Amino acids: CASSLRAGQGTQYF.